This TCR beta chain stems from a study of T and B cells in COVID-19 patients. The overall study: Recovered patients mostly had mild to moderate COVID-19 managed as outpatients. At median age approximately 31 years, recovered patients were younger than active-infection patients at approximately 68. Comorbidities linked to unfavorable COVID-19 outcome were present in about 90% of the 20 active-infection patients.

Deletions cut 8 bases from V and 5 bases from J, with 18 bases between. The CDR3 length is 14 residues. CDR1 KGHSH and CDR2 LQKENI come from the germline V gene. This clonotype is deemed medium-sized. What it binds is not known. Blood genomic DNA input for TRB amplification was about 240-550 ng. Study conclusions and caveats: Clonality of TRB repertoires was high in active COVID-19; recovery brought above-healthy diversity and richness.

BIOMED2 TRB-A/B primer pools were used in multiplex TRB PCR. TCRdb reprocessed the multiplex PCR reads with MiXCR, giving one entry per CDR3 protein. The table shows about 4,100 distinct CDR3 sequences, with about 29% occurring only once. The receptor was derived from a human donor with active COVID-19. The donor label of this sample is uncertain. The sequenced sample was blood. The chain couples TRBV18 to TRBJ1-1, with D tentatively TRBD1 (5 bases). CDR3 in amino acids: CASTPNPGSTEAFF. In DNA form, the CDR3 reads TGTGCCAGCACCCCCAACCCAGGGAGTACTGAAGCTTTCTTT.